Shown below are 4 T cell receptor beta chains from a single sample sequenced in a study of T cells in Graves' hyperthyroidism and ophthalmopathy (dated by TCRdb to about 2019). The method behind the library was multiplex PCR. The instrument was an Illumina HiSeq 2000. TCR beta CDR3 regions were amplified from RNA transcripts. The TCR CDR3 was subjected to a first round of RT-PCR using the HTBI primer set and the Qiagen OneStep RT-PCR kit. TCRdb handled the public reads itself, with Q25 trimming in fastp and clone calling in MiXCR, and kept productive beta chains. One record per CDR3 amino acid sequence lists the most common genes and DNA. In all, the sample holds 300,000 to 450,000 distinct CDR3 sequences, and more than 14% of those were seen once. Around a fifth of the sample is taken by the ten largest. Sequencing used blood. The receptor source for this set is a woman aged 30 to 39 with Graves' ophthalmopathy.

The chain combines TRBV5-6 with TRBJ2-3, with D possibly TRBD1 on 7 matching bases. Germline values: CDR1 SGHDT, CDR2 YYEEEE. The CDR3 is 15 amino acids. Trimming cost V 1 base and J 3 bases, with 12 bases left between them. The CDR3 region is CASSLSQGGTDTQYF. The CDR3 coding sequence is TGTGCCAGCAGCTTGTCGCAGGGGGGAACAGATACGCAGTATTTT.

This clonotype has ten or more counts. The chain is built from TRBV2 and TRBJ2-1, with D perhaps TRBD1 (5 bases). The CDR3 consists of 16 residues. Germline V CDR1 and CDR2: SNHLY, FYNNEI. Trimming removed 0 bases at V and 6 bases at J, with 15 bases between. CDR3 region: CASSEAQGRSRNEQFF. DNA for the CDR3: TGTGCCAGCAGTGAAGCCCAGGGCAGATCGCGCAATGAGCAGTTCTTC.

The chain carries TRBV27 and TRBJ2-1; 8 nucleotides match TRBD2. Looked up from germline, CDR1 is MNHEY and CDR2 is SMNVEV (reference sequence). This CDR3 spans 15 amino acids. The trim removed 4 bases at V and 2 bases at J, leaving 4 bases unmatched. The chain's CDR3 is CASSWVAGTYNEQFF. As DNA, the CDR3 is TGTGCCAGCAGTTGGGTAGCGGGAACCTACAATGAGCAGTTCTTC.

V gene TRBV3-1 combines with J gene TRBJ2-7; D possibly matches TRBD1 or TRBD2 (5 bases each). The V end was cut by 4 bases, the J end by 0 bases, with 19 bases between. There are 17 residues in the CDR3. Germline V gene data show CDR1 as LGHDT and CDR2 as YNNKEL (reference sequence). The CDR3 DNA reads as TGTGCCAGCAGCCCGCCGGGACCCTTTTTATCCTCCTACGAGCAGTACTTC. This translates into CASSPPGPFLSSYEQYF.